The subject of this entry is one T cell receptor (beta chain). Its antigen is currently unknown. The sample belongs to a study of OX40 agonist ivuxolimab in advanced cancers. Study conclusions and caveats: Compared with CD4+, CD8+ T cells on average had more expanded clones.

At cycle 4 day 1, cycle 7 day 1, and baseline, blood was sampled. The repertoire was sequenced with immunoSEQ multiplex PCR; TCRdb's copy has only in-frame clones and lacks some. The repertoire has tens of thousands of clones, approximately 86% of them found once; the top ten carry 2.5% to 3%. This material consisted of CD4+ or CD8+ T cells sorted from blood, taken in a trial of the OX40 agonist ivuxolimab. This TCR derives from an adult with an advanced solid tumor such as melanoma, head and neck, liver or kidney cancer.

CDR3 sequence reads: CASSSTHRQFF. CDR3 bases: TGTGCCAGCAGTTCCACCCACCGGCAGTTCTTC. The genes are TRBV28 and TRBJ2-1; no firm D call. This CDR3 is 11 amino acids long. In germline, CDR1 is MDHEN, CDR2 SYDVKM. Trimming took off 4 bases at V and 12 bases at J, with 10 bases between the two ends.